Listed below are T cell receptor beta chains from one sample, sequenced in a study of regulatory T cells in long-lasting Graves disease. One entry per CDR3 protein, called by TCRdb with MiXCR from the multiplex PCR reads. Of 600,000 to 650,000 distinct CDR3 sequences in the sample, 15% to 20% were seen once. The sample also formed part of further work on T cells in Graves' hyperthyroidism and ophthalmopathy.

This material consisted of peripheral blood mononuclear cells (PBMCs), taken at new diagnosis, from a patient treated with antithyroid drugs. These receptors originate from a woman between 25 and 40 years old with Graves disease. Both conserved end residues are part of each CDR3. D genes are given only for firm matches. A clone size is listed for some rows: how often the clone was seen (once, few, many), or a class if it is expanded.

>TRBD1|14|TRBJ2-7|few|TRBV10-3
TGTGCCATCACACCGGGACAGGGGGCCTACGAGCAGTACTTC
CAITPGQGAYEQYF
>NA|14|TRBJ1-6|NA|TRBV28
TGTGCCAGCTCCCCCATCCGGAAAAATTCACCCCTCCACTTT
CASSPIRKNSPLHF
>TRBD2|18|TRBJ2-1|few|TRBV6-1
TGTGCCAGCAGTGAACCGTGGGGGGCGGGAGGGTCCTACAATGAGCAGTTCTTC
CASSEPWGAGGSYNEQFF
>NA|14|TRBJ1-6|NA|TRBV29-1
TGCAGCGTTGCAGAGAGCTCCTATAATTCACCCCTCCACTTT
CSVAESSYNSPLHF
>TRBD1|14|TRBJ2-5|many|TRBV7-3
TGTGCCAGCAGCCCGGGGACAGGGCAGGAGACCCAGTACTTC
CASSPGTGQETQYF
>TRBD1|15|TRBJ1-4|NA|TRBV9
TGTGCCAGCAATGAGAGAGGGGGCGGTAATGAAAAACTGTTTTTT
CASNERGGGNEKLFF
>NA|12|TRBJ1-6|few|TRBV3-1
TGTGCCAGCAGCCACGTGAATTCACCCCTCCACTTT
CASSHVNSPLHF
>NA|14|TRBJ2-1|NA|TRBV6-5
TGTGCCAGCAGTTGGGCGGAACCCTACAATGAGCAGTTCTTC
CASSWAEPYNEQFF
>TRBD2|14|TRBJ2-1|NA|TRBV10-1
TGCGCCAGCAGTGGGAGCGGGACCTACAATGAGCAGTTCTTC
CASSGSGTYNEQFF
>NA|14|TRBJ1-2|few|TRBV19
TGTGCCAGCGGGGCGCGGGGAAGCAACTATGGCTACACCTTC
CASGARGSNYGYTF
>NA|15|TRBJ1-2|few|TRBV7-3
TGTGCCAGCAGCTTAAACCCGACCAAAGGGAATGGCTACACCTTC
CASSLNPTKGNGYTF
>NA|15|TRBJ2-1|few|TRBV3-1
TGTGCCAGCGGGAAGGCGGGACTTCTTTACAATGAGCAGTTCTTC
CASGKAGLLYNEQFF
>NA|12|TRBJ1-4|few|TRBV2
TGTGCCAGCCATAGGGACGGGGAAAAACTGTTTTTT
CASHRDGEKLFF